This T cell receptor (beta chain) was sequenced during a study of T cells in Graves' hyperthyroidism and ophthalmopathy. The investigators amplified TCR beta CDR3 regions from RNA transcripts. Initially, a first-round RT-PCR of the TCR CDR3 employed the HTBI primer set. Each CDR3 protein is one row after TCRdb ran MiXCR on the multiplex PCR reads. The sample lists about 770,000 distinct CDR3 sequences; approximately 18% were seen once. This clonotype was counted at least ten times. Germline V gene sequence: CDR1 DFQATT, CDR2 SNEGSKA (reference sequence). With V trimmed by 8 bases and J by 0 bases, 14 bases remained unmatched. This CDR3 contains 16 residues.

The chain has TRBV20-1 and TRBJ2-3, with TRBD1 matching over 7 bases. The sequence derives from a woman aged 45-60 years with Graves' hyperthyroidism that later progressed to Graves' ophthalmopathy. The sequenced sample consisted of blood. The CDR3 loop reads CSTPASRTGSTDTQYF. CDR3 DNA: TGCAGTACCCCCGCCAGCAGGACAGGTAGCACAGATACGCAGTATTTT.